These T cell receptor beta chains were read from a single sample in a study of CD8+ T cells in alopecia areata. Generated by immunoSEQ multiplex PCR, the TCRdb table keeps only in-frame clones and is missing some. The data show some 20,000 clones, around 62% seen once. Sequencing input: CD4+ Tregs sorted from blood. These receptors were taken from a human donor with alopecia areata. CDR3s leave out the opening cysteine and the closing phenylalanine or tryptophan. Rows give clone size only sometimes, using once, few, many, or a class for an expanded clone.

CDR3 protein,V gene,clone size
ASSFLGAYGYT,TRBV28,NA
AWSVNWGRDGYT,TRBV30,few
ASSSPPRARDTEAF,TRBV7-9,NA
ASSLGGRNEQF,TRBV19,NA
ASSHQDGAQY,TRBV4-3,few
ASSLTRYLDGRARVLSTDTQY,TRBV27,NA
ASSGETSGRIYEQY,TRBV6-6,once
ASSQSGQTGEALPTCEQY,TRBV23-1,few
ASSPGPETQY,TRBV18,NA
ASSRLNTGELF,TRBV18,NA
SATGWNTGELF,TRBV29-1,few
ASSWLTGGYEQY,TRBV11-2,NA
ASTGWWTEAF,TRBV6-6,NA
SASFRETQY,TRBV20-1,NA
ASSGSGNTIY,TRBV5-6,NA
ASSDRGPYQETQY,TRBV7-2,few
ASSLGTGAMNTEAF,TRBV5-6,NA
ASSAGDLAGGTQY,TRBV2,NA
ASSRDRFGLKNTIY,TRBV23-1,few
ASSPRTGVNEQF,TRBV18,NA
ASSQDLNLGQGANYGYT,TRBV4-1,few
ASRQTQGARIWSNQPQH,TRBV28,NA
ASSITSGVSYNEQF,TRBV7-2,NA
SVGQGLIYQETQY,TRBV29-1,NA
ASSADRGLEQY,TRBV5-1,NA
ASSPNWSGQGESYT,TRBV18,NA
ASSYGTGNYGYT,TRBV28,few
ASRYRWDQPQH,TRBV6-6,once
ASSELGLSYEQY,TRBV4-2,NA
ASSQVEGNTEAF,TRBV4-3,NA
ASSLRRGNQPQH,TRBV7-2,few
ASSARGISMNTEAF,TRBV2,once
SVEVYNNEQF,TRBV29-1,few
ASTGTGVYNEQF,TRBV10-3,NA
ASRGKGLSYEQY,TRBV27,NA
ASSYSLSNEQF,TRBV6-5,NA
AWGPGRTTDTQY,TRBV30,NA
ASSLGWFGTGLPYEQY,TRBV5-1,NA
ASINQAYSGALNEQF,TRBV7-8,few
ASSERGAGYEQY,TRBV2,NA
ASSQDRAGANVLT,TRBV28,NA
ASSRDGTGELF,TRBV7-2,NA
ASGPSSHYGYT,TRBV5-1,few
ASSFEPSGANTGELF,TRBV7-9,NA
ASVRDGATDTQY,TRBV7-2,once
ASRKNRGPGYGYT,TRBV7-9,NA
ASSARLAGGFTDTQY,TRBV27,NA